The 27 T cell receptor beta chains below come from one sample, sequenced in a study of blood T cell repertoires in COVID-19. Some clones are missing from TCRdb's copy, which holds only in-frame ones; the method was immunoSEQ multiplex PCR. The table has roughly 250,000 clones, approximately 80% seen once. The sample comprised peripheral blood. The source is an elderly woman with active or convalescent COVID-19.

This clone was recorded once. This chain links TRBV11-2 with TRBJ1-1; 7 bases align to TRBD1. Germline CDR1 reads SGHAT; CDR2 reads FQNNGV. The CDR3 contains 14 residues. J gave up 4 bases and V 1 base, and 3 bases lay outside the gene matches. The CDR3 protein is CASSLVQGPTEAFF. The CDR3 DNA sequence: TGTGCCAGCAGCTTAGTACAGGGGCCCACTGAAGCTTTCTTT.

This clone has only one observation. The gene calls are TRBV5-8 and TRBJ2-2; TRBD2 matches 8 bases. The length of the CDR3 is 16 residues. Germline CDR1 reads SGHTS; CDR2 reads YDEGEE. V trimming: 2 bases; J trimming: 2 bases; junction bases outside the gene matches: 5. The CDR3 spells CASSFSSGSNTGELFF. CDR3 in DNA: TGTGCCAGCAGCTTCAGCAGCGGGAGTAACACCGGGGAGCTGTTTTTT.

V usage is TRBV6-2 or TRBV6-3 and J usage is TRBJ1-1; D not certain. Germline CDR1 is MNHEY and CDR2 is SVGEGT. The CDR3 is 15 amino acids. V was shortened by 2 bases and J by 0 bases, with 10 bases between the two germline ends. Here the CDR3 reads CASSYVFRLNTEAFF. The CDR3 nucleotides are TGTGCCAGCAGTTACGTTTTCAGGCTGAACACTGAAGCTTTCTTT.

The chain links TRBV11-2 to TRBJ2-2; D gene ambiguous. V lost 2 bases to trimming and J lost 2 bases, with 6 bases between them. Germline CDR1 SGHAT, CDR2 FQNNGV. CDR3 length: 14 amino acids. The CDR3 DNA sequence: TGTGCCAGCAGCTTAAACAGTAACACCGGGGAGCTGTTTTTT. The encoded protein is CASSLNSNTGELFF.

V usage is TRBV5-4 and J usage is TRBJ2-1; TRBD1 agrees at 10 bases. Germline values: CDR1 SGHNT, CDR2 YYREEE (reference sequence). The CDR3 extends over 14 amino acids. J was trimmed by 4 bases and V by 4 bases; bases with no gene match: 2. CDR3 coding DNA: TGTGCCAGCAGCGGGGGACAGGGGTACAATGAGCAGTTCTTC. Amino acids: CASSGGQGYNEQFF.

The CDR3 sequence is CASRGRGAESYNEQFF. In DNA form, the CDR3 reads TGTGCCAGCAGGGGAAGGGGTGCCGAATCCTACAATGAGCAGTTCTTC. The chain carries TRBV2 and TRBJ2-1; D may be TRBD1 (5 bases). Germline CDR1 SNHLY, CDR2 FYNNEI. V was trimmed by 6 bases and J by 1 base, leaving 16 bases between them. This CDR3 is built from 16 residues. The full variable domain, its missing parts supplied by reference TRBV2 and TRBJ2-1, is EPEVTQTPSHQVTQMGQEVILRCVPISNHLYFYWYRQILGQKVEFLVSFYNNEISEKSEIFDDQFSVERPDGSNFTLKIRSTKLEDSAMYFCASRGRGAESYNEQFFGPGTRLTVL.

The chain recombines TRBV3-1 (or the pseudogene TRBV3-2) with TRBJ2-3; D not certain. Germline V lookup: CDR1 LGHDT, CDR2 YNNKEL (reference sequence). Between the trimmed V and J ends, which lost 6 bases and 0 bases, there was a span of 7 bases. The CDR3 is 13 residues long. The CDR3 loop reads CASRHSSTDTQYF. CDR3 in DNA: TGTGCCAGCAGGCATAGCAGCACAGATACGCAGTATTTT.

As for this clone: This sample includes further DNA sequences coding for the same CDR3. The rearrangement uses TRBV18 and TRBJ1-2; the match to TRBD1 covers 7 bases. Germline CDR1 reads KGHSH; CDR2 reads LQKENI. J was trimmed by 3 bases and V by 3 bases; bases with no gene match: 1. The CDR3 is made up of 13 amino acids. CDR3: CASSPGTDYGYTF. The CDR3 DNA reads TGTGCCAGCTCACCGGGGACAGACTATGGCTACACCTTC.

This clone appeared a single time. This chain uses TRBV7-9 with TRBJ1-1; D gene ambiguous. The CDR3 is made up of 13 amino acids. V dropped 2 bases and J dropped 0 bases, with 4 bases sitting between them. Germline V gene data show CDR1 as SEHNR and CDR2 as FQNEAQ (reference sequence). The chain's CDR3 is CASSLHVNTEAFF. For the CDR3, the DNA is TGTGCCAGCAGCTTACATGTGAACACTGAAGCTTTCTTT.

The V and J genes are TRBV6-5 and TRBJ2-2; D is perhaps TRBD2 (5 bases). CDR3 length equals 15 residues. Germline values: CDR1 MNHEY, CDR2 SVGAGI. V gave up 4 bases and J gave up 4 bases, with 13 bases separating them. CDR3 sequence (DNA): TGTGCCAGCAGTTTCCGAGGGAGCGTCACCGGGGAGCTGTTTTTT. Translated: CASSFRGSVTGELFF.

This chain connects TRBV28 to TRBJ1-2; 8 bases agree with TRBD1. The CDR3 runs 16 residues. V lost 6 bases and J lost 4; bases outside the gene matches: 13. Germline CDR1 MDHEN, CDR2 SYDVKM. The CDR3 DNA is TGTGCCAGCAGCCTAGAACAGGACAGGGCGGTCTATGGCTACACCTTC. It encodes CASSLEQDRAVYGYTF.

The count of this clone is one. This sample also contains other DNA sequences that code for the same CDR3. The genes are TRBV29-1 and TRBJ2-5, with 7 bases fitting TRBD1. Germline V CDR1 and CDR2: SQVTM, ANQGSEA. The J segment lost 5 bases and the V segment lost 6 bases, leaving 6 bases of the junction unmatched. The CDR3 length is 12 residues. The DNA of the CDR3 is TGCAGCGTGGGTCAAGGGGGCGAGACCCAGTACTTC. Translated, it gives CSVGQGGETQYF.

CDR3 sequence (DNA): TGCAGTGCTCTAATACAAGAGACCCAGTACTTC. Translated, it gives CSALIQETQYF. The chain recombines TRBV20-1 with TRBJ2-5; D ambiguous. Trimming cost V 5 bases and J 2 bases, with 6 bases left between them. Germline V gene sequence: CDR1 DFQATT, CDR2 SNEGSKA (reference sequence). This CDR3 contains 11 residues.

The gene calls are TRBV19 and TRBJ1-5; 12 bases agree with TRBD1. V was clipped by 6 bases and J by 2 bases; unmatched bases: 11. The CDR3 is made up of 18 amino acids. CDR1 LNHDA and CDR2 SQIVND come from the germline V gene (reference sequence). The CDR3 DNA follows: TGTGCCAGTAGCTGGGACAGGGGGCAGATATTAGGCAATCAGCCCCAGCATTTT. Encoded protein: CASSWDRGQILGNQPQHF.

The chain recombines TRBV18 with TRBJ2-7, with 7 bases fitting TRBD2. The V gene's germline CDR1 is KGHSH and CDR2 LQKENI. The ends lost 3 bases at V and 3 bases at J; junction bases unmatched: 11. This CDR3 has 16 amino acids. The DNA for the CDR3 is TGTGCCAGCTCACCGGGCGGGAGATTCCCCTACTACGAGCAGTACTTC. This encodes CASSPGGRFPYYEQYF.

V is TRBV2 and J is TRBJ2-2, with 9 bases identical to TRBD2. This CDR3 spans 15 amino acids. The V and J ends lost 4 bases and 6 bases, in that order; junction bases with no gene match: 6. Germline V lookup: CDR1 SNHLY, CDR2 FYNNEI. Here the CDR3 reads CASSGGRASAGELFF. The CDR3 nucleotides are TGTGCCAGCAGTGGCGGGAGGGCCTCGGCCGGGGAGCTGTTTTTT.

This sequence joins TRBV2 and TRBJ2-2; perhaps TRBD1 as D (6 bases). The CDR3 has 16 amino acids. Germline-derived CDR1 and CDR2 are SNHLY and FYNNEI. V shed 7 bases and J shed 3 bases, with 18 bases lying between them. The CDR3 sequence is CASTLQAGAHTGELFF. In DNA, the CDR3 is TGTGCCAGCACCCTCCAGGCAGGGGCCCACACCGGGGAGCTGTTTTTT.

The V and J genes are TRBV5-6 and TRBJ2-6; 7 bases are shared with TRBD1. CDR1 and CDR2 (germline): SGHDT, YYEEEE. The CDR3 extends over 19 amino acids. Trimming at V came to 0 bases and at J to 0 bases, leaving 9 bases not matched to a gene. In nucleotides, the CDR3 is TGTGCCAGCAGCTTGGGGTGGACAGGAGCTTACTCTGGGGCCAACGTCCTGACTTTC. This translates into CASSLGWTGAYSGANVLTF.

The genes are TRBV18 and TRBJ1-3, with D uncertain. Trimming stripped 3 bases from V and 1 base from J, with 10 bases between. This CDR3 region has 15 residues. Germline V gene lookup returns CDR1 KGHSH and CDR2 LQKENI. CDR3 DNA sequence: TGTGCCAGCTCACCCCAGGAGGCTTCTGGAAACACCATATATTTT. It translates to CASSPQEASGNTIYF.

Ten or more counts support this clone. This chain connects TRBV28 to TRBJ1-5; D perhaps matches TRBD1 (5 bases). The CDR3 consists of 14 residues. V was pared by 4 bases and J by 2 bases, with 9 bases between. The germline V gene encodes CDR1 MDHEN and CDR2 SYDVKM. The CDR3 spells CASSSWGGNQPQHF. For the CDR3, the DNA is TGTGCCAGCAGTTCCTGGGGGGGCAATCAGCCCCAGCATTTT.

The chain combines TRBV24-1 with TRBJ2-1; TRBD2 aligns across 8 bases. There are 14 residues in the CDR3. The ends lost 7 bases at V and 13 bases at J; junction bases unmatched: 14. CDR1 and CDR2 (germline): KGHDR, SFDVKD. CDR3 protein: CATRASGPLGSQFF. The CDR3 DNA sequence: TGTGCCACCAGGGCTAGCGGGCCCCTGGGCTCACAGTTCTTC.

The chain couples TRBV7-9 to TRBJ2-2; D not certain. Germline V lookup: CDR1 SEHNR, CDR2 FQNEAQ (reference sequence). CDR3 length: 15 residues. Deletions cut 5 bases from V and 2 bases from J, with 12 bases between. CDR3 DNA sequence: TGTGCCAGCAGCCCTACTTCCTACAACACCGGGGAGCTGTTTTTT. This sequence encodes CASSPTSYNTGELFF.

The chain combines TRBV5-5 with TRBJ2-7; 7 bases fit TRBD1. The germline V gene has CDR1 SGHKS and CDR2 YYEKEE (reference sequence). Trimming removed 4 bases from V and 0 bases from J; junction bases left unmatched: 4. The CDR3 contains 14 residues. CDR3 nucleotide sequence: TGTGCCAGCAGCCCCAGGACAGGCTCCTACGAGCAGTACTTC. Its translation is CASSPRTGSYEQYF.

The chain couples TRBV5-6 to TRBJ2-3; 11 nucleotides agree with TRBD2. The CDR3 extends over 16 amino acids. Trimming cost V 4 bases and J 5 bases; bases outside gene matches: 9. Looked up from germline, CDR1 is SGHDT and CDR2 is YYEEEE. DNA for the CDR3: TGTGCCAGCAGCCCCGGGTTAGCGGGGGGGCTAGATACGCAGTATTTT. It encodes CASSPGLAGGLDTQYF.

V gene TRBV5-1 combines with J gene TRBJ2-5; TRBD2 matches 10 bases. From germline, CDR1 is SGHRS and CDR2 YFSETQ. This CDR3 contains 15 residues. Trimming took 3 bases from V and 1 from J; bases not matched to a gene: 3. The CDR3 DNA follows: TGCGCCAGCAGCTCGGGACTAGCGACCCAAGAGACCCAGTACTTC. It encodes CASSSGLATQETQYF.

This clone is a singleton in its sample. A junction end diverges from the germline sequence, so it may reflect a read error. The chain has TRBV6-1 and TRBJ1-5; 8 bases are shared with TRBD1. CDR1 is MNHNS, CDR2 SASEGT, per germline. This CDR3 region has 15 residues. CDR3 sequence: CASSETGVSSQPQHF. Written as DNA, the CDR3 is TGTGCCAGCAGTGAGACAGGGGTGAGCAGTCAGCCCCAGCATTTT.

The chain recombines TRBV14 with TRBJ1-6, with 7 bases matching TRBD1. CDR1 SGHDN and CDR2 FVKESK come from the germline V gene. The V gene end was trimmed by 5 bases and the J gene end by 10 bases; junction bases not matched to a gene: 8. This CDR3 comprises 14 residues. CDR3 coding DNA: TGTGCCAGCAGCAAGACAGGGTTTTACTCACCCCTCCACTTT. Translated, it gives CASSKTGFYSPLHF.